These T cell receptor beta chains were read from a single sample in a study of T cell changes during pregnancy in multiple sclerosis. TCRdb keeps only in-frame clones here, not all; method: immunoSEQ multiplex PCR. The sample consists of 100,000 or so clones, around 94% of them appearing once. The specimen was peripheral blood, collected after pregnancy. Source of these receptors: a female donor in good health, enrolled as a control in a pregnancy study. The CDR3 runs from the conserved cysteine through the conserved F or W. The D gene is left open where the match is weak. Clone size is not always given. Where it is, it says once, few, many or a class for expanded clones.

once	TRBV4-2	TRBJ2-7	TRBD1	CASSRRQGELYEQYF	TGTGCCAGCAGCCGACGACAGGGGGAGTTGTACGAGCAGTACTTC
-	TRBV6-5	TRBJ2-7	-	CASSYSSKGPRAEQYF	TGTGCCAGCAGTTACTCGAGTAAGGGCCCGCGGGCCGAGCAGTACTTC
-	TRBV5-4	TRBJ2-7	TRBD2	CASSGGLAGVYEQYF	TGTGCCAGCAGCGGGGGACTAGCGGGAGTCTACGAGCAGTACTTC
once	TRBV9	TRBJ2-6	TRBD1	CASSVGRTGGSGANVLTF	TGTGCCAGCAGCGTAGGTAGGACAGGGGGCTCTGGGGCCAACGTCCTGACTTTC
-	TRBV5-1	TRBJ2-7	TRBD1	CASSQQGDKQYF	TGCGCCAGCAGCCAACAGGGGGATAAGCAGTACTTC
-	TRBV7-2	TRBJ2-5	-	CASSGAGHQETQYF	TGTGCCAGCAGCGGGGCGGGACACCAAGAGACCCAGTACTTC
-	TRBV5-1	TRBJ2-7	TRBD2	CASSLGGGSSYEQYF	TGCGCCAGCAGCTTGGGCGGCGGGAGCTCCTACGAGCAGTACTTC
-	TRBV28	TRBJ1-1	TRBD1	CASSQGQWNTEAFF	TGTGCCAGCAGCCAGGGACAGTGGAACACTGAAGCTTTCTTT
-	TRBV29-1	TRBJ2-7	-	CSVEDTGNSYEQYF	TGCAGCGTTGAAGACACAGGGAACTCCTACGAGCAGTACTTC
-	TRBV18	TRBJ2-2	-	CASSPPINSNTGELFF	TGTGCCAGCTCACCACCCATCAACTCGAACACCGGGGAGCTGTTTTTT
-	TRBV7-7	TRBJ2-1	TRBD2	CASSFSGSINEQFF	TGTGCCAGCAGCTTTAGCGGGAGTATCAATGAGCAGTTCTTC
-	TRBV19	TRBJ2-1	TRBD2	CASMGLVGDNEQFF	TGTGCCAGTATGGGACTAGTAGGGGACAATGAGCAGTTCTTC
-	TRBV19	TRBJ2-7	TRBD1	CASSLSLQGGSYEQYF	TGTGCCAGTAGTTTAAGCTTACAGGGGGGCTCCTACGAGCAGTACTTC
-	TRBV7-9	TRBJ2-7	TRBD1	CASSPTGGSYEQYF	TGTGCCAGCAGCCCGACAGGGGGGAGCTACGAGCAGTACTTC
-	TRBV28	TRBJ2-7	TRBD1	CASSLGLGTGHNEQYF	TGTGCCAGCAGTTTAGGCCTCGGGACAGGTCACAACGAGCAGTACTTC
-	TRBV2	TRBJ2-1	TRBD1	CASSESSQGAGNEQFF	TGTGCCAGCAGTGAATCTAGTCAGGGGGCGGGGAATGAGCAGTTCTTC
-	TRBV28	TRBJ1-2	-	CASSGSGPNYGYTF	TGTGCCAGCAGTGGATCAGGGCCTAACTATGGCTACACCTTC
-	TRBV30	TRBJ2-5	TRBD1	CAWRQGAEETQYF	TGTGCCTGGAGACAGGGGGCGGAAGAGACCCAGTACTTC
-	TRBV7-6	TRBJ2-1	TRBD1	CASSPGPGQGGHEQFF	TGTGCCAGCAGCCCGGGACCGGGACAGGGGGGCCATGAGCAGTTCTTC
-	TRBV5-4	TRBJ2-2	-	CASSSGGQVGELFF	TGTGCCAGCTCCTCCGGGGGGCAAGTCGGGGAGCTGTTTTTT